The 11 T cell receptor beta chains in this list originate from one sample, sequenced in a study of neoadjuvant anti-PD-1 for oral cavity cancer. Stated time point: after neoadjuvant nivolumab, at surgical resection. Produced via immunoSEQ multiplex PCR; TCRdb's table is partial and in-frame only. The repertoire holds approximately 13,000 clones, with more than 65% as singletons. Sequenced here: PBMCs, sampled after nivolumab (anti-PD-1) treatment. The receptors shown here come from a person aged 35-79 years with oral cavity squamous cell carcinoma.

This sequence joins TRBV19 and TRBJ2-1; the match to TRBD2 covers 8 bases. This CDR3 is 15 amino acids long. The germline V gene has CDR1 LNHDA and CDR2 SQIVND (reference sequence). V dropped 6 bases and J dropped 8; count of bases not matched to a gene: 12. The CDR3 DNA sequence: TGTGCCAGTAGGATTAGCGGGGTCCTTCGGGATGAGCAGTTCTTC. Protein product: CASRISGVLRDEQFF.

V and J are TRBV7-6 and TRBJ2-2; no firm D call. V dropped 3 bases and J dropped 6 bases, with 14 bases sitting between them. The CDR3 loop spans 15 amino acids. From germline, CDR1 is SGHVS and CDR2 FNYEAQ. Here the CDR3 reads CASSFVISGAGELFF. The CDR3 nucleotides are TGTGCCAGCAGCTTCGTCATCTCGGGCGCCGGGGAGCTGTTTTTT.

The chain combines TRBV6-1 with TRBJ1-5, with D possibly being TRBD1 (6 bases). The germline V gene encodes CDR1 MNHNS and CDR2 SASEGT. The V end was cut by 4 bases, the J end by 4 bases, with 14 bases between. This CDR3 spans 15 amino acids. This chain's CDR3 is CASSVGGRGNQPQHF. DNA of the CDR3: TGTGCCAGCAGTGTCGGGGGGCGTGGGAATCAGCCCCAGCATTTT.

V gene TRBV19 combines with J gene TRBJ2-1; maybe TRBD1 (6 bases). This CDR3 has 14 residues. Germline-derived CDR1 and CDR2 are LNHDA and SQIVND (reference sequence). V was cut by 6 bases and J by 3 bases, with 12 bases left in between. In nucleotides, the CDR3 is TGTGCCAGTAGGACAGGACCGAGCTACAATGAGCAGTTCTTC. It is translated as CASRTGPSYNEQFF.

V is TRBV27 and J is TRBJ2-1; 7 bases map to TRBD2. Germline lookup yields CDR1 MNHEY and CDR2 SMNVEV (reference sequence). The CDR3 totals 17 residues. The trim removed 7 bases at V and 0 bases at J, leaving 12 bases unmatched. CDR3 DNA sequence: TGTGCCAGCACAGTGGGGGGGACCATCTCCTCCTACAATGAGCAGTTCTTC. Residues: CASTVGGTISSYNEQFF.

The chain is built from TRBV7-9 and TRBJ1-1, with D tentatively TRBD1 (5 bases). The CDR3 is 15 amino acids. The germline CDR1 and CDR2 sequences are SEHNR and FQNEAQ (reference sequence). Trimming removed 6 bases from V and 1 base from J, with 15 bases in between. CDR3 DNA sequence: TGTGCCAGCAGGCCCGAGGCAGGGCGGAACACTGAAGCTTTCTTT. Translated: CASRPEAGRNTEAFF.

The rearrangement uses TRBV5-5 and TRBJ2-5; weak D call: TRBD2 (6 bases). The CDR3 covers 16 residues. The V end lost 3 bases, the J end lost 3 bases, and 18 bases lay between the germline ends. Germline V gene sequence: CDR1 SGHKS, CDR2 YYEKEE (reference sequence). The CDR3 region is CASSSQWGLTKETQYF. CDR3 bases: TGTGCCAGCAGCTCCCAGTGGGGACTGACCAAAGAGACCCAGTACTTC.

This clone showed up just a few times. The chain has TRBV10-1 and TRBJ2-1; D may be TRBD1 (5 bases). In germline, CDR1 is WNHNN, CDR2 SYGVQD (reference sequence). Trimming removed 8 bases from V and 6 bases from J, with 14 bases in between. The CDR3 runs to 13 residues. The CDR3 loop is CASGAFGFNEQFF. CDR3 nucleotide sequence: TGCGCCAGCGGGGCATTTGGGTTCAATGAGCAGTTCTTC.

The V call is TRBV7-8, the J call TRBJ1-1; TRBD1 matches 9 bases. Germline loops: CDR1 SGHVS, CDR2 FQNEAQ. The CDR3 has 17 residues. V trimming: 1 base; J trimming: 6 bases; junction bases outside the gene matches: 12. CDR3 loop: CASSLVGTGRDIAEAFF. CDR3 sequence (DNA): TGTGCCAGCAGCTTAGTCGGGACAGGGCGGGATATCGCTGAAGCTTTCTTT.

The chain is built from TRBV7-2 and TRBJ2-1, with 7 bases that match TRBD1. In germline, CDR1 is SGHTA, CDR2 FQGNSA. The length of the CDR3 is 15 residues. V lost 6 bases to trimming and J lost 8 bases; unmatched junction nucleotides: 13. This chain's CDR3 is CASRPDRRLIYEQFF. Written as DNA, the CDR3 is TGTGCCAGCAGACCGGACAGGCGATTGATCTATGAGCAGTTCTTC.

The chain combines TRBV11-2 with TRBJ2-5; D unclear. CDR3 length: 15 amino acids. Germline CDR1 reads SGHAT; CDR2 reads FQNNGV. The V and J ends lost 5 bases and 1 base respectively, with 14 bases between them. CDR3 amino acids: CASSPLLKAQETQYF. The CDR3 bases are TGTGCCAGCAGCCCCCTCTTGAAAGCCCAAGAGACCCAGTACTTC.